This TCR beta chain emerged from a study of blood T cell repertoires in COVID-19. Study-wide context: The analysed material was cDNA or gDNA that came from T cells, B-cell-depleted T cells, or PBMCs.

The CDR3 length is 16 residues. V lost 3 bases to trimming and J lost 4 bases, with 13 bases between them. Germline values: CDR1 SNHLY, CDR2 FYNNEI. TCRdb's copy holds only in-frame clones and misses some; the assay was immunoSEQ multiplex PCR. This table has about 190,000 clones, about 82% appearing once. The TCR sequence derives from a woman between 25 and 40 years old with acute or convalescent COVID-19. The specimen sequenced was peripheral blood. V gene TRBV2 combines with J gene TRBJ2-6; TRBD1 is a possible D gene (5 bases). The DNA for the CDR3 is TGTGCCAGCAGTGATTCCGTAGGGGTCGGGGCCAACGTCCTGACTTTC. Translating gives CASSDSVGVGANVLTF.